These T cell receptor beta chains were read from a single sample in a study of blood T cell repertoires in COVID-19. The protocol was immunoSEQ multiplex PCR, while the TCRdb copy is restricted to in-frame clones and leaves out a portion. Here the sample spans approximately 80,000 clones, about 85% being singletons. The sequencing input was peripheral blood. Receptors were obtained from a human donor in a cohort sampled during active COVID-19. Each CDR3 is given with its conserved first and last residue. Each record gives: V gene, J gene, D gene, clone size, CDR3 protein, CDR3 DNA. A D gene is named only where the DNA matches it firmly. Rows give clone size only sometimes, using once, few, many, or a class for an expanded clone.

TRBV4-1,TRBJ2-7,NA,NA,CASSQETGHLSSYEQYF,TGCGCCAGCAGCCAAGAGACGGGACACCTAAGCTCCTACGAGCAGTACTTC
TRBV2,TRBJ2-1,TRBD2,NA,CASSDEVTSGYNEQFF,TGTGCCAGCAGTGATGAGGTGACTAGCGGTTACAATGAGCAGTTCTTC
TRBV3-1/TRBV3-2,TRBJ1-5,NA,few,CASSQGPGQPQHF,TGTGCCAGCAGCCAAGGGCCGGGTCAGCCCCAGCATTTT
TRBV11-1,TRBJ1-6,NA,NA,CASSLVVGGYDSPLHF,TGTGCCAGCAGCTTAGTAGTTGGAGGGTATGATTCACCCCTCCACTTT
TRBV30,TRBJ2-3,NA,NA,CAWSSRDTQYF,TGTGCCTGGAGCAGCAGGGATACGCAGTATTTT
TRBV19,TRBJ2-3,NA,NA,CASSTRQITDTQYF,TGTGCCAGTAGTACCCGACAAATCACAGATACGCAGTATTTT
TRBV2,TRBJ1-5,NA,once,CASSESLRVGSQPQHF,TGTGCCAGCAGTGAAAGCCTCAGGGTGGGCAGTCAGCCCCAGCATTTT
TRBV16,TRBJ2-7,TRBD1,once,CASSKRQGAYEQYF,TGTGCCAGCAGCAAAAGACAGGGTGCCTACGAGCAGTACTTC
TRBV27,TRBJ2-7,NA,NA,CASSLQGGALYEQYF,TGTGCCAGCAGTTTACAAGGAGGTGCTCTCTACGAGCAGTACTTC
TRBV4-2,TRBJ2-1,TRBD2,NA,CASSQDQFTSGSLNEQFF,TGTGCCAGCAGCCAAGATCAATTTACTAGCGGGTCCCTTAATGAGCAGTTCTTC
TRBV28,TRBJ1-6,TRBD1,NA,CASSSLDRVGSPLHF,TGTGCCAGCAGTTCCTTGGACAGGGTCGGCTCACCCCTCCACTTT
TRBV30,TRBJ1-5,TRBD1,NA,CAWSGQGALQPQHF,TGTGCCTGGAGTGGACAGGGGGCGTTACAGCCCCAGCATTTT
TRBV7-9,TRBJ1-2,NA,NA,CASIQVASPTGPKGYTF,TGTGCCAGCATCCAAGTGGCCTCTCCGACAGGCCCGAAAGGCTACACCTTC
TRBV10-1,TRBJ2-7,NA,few,CASSESSDRGGEQYF,TGCGCCAGCAGTGAGTCGTCGGACCGAGGAGGGGAGCAGTACTTC
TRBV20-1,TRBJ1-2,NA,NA,CSVHSWFGYTF,TGCAGTGTTCACAGCTGGTTTGGCTACACCTTC
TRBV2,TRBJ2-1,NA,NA,CASRGGVSTDEQFF,TGTGCCAGCAGAGGGGGAGTTTCTACAGATGAGCAGTTCTTC
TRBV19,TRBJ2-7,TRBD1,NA,CASSMGQGLYEQYF,TGTGCCAGTAGTATGGGACAGGGGTTATACGAGCAGTACTTC
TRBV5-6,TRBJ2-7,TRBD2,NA,CASSLAGLESYEQYF,TGTGCCAGCAGCTTGGCGGGACTAGAAAGCTACGAGCAGTACTTC
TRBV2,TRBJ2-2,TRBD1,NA,CASSDPTGGYITGELFF,TGTGCCAGCAGTGATCCCACAGGGGGATATATCACCGGGGAGCTGTTTTTT
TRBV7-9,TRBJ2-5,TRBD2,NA,CASSWGAGGLETQYF,TGTGCCAGCAGCTGGGGGGCGGGAGGACTAGAGACCCAGTACTTC
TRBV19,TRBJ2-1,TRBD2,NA,CASSLTSGRATEQFF,TGTGCCAGTAGCCTGACTAGCGGTCGAGCAACTGAGCAGTTCTTC
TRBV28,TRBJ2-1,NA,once,CASRRTGVTYNEQFF,TGTGCCAGTCGTCGAACCGGTGTTACCTACAATGAGCAGTTCTTC
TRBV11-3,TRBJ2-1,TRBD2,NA,CASSFSGGVMNEQFF,TGTGCCAGCAGCTTTAGCGGGGGCGTCATGAATGAGCAGTTCTTC
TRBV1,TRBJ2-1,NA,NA,CTSSPGLAGSTEQFF,TGCACCAGCAGCCCGGGACTAGCGGGCTCCACTGAGCAGTTCTTC
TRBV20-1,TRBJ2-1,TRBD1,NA,CSASLWDRGVEQFF,TGCAGTGCTAGTTTGTGGGACAGGGGGGTTGAGCAGTTCTTC
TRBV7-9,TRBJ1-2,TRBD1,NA,CASSSTWDREIANYGYTF,TGTGCCAGCAGCTCCACATGGGACAGGGAAATAGCTAACTATGGCTACACCTTC
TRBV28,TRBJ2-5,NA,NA,CASRLAEGTQYF,TGTGCCAGCAGATTAGCGGAGGGGACCCAGTACTTC
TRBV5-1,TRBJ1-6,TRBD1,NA,CASSITTGDNSPLHF,TGCGCCAGCAGCATAACGACAGGGGATAATTCACCCCTCCACTTT
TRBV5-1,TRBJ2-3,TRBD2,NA,CASSWTSGRTDTQYF,TGCGCCAGCAGCTGGACTAGCGGACGCACAGATACGCAGTATTTT
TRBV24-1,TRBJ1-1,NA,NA,CATSDSTGNTEAFF,TGTGCCACCAGTGATTCCACGGGGAACACTGAAGCTTTCTTT
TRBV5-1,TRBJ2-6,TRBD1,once,CASSLGGTVGSGANVLTF,TGCGCCAGCAGCTTGGGAGGGACAGTAGGCTCTGGGGCCAACGTCCTGACTTTC
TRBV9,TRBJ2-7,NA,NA,CASSPPSSYEQYF,TGTGCCAGCAGCCCCCCCTCGAGTTACGAGCAGTACTTC
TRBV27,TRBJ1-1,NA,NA,CASSFSGLNTEAFF,TGTGCCAGCAGTTTTTCTGGCTTGAACACTGAAGCTTTCTTT
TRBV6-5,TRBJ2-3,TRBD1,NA,CASSRPGQGTDTQYF,TGTGCCAGCAGTCGCCCGGGACAGGGCACAGATACGCAGTATTTT
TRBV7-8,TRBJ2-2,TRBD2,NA,CASSPWTSGAIGELFF,TGTGCCAGCAGCCCGTGGACTAGCGGGGCTATCGGGGAGCTGTTTTTT
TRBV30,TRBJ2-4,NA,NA,CAWSVSRAKNIQYF,TGTGCCTGGAGTGTTAGTCGAGCCAAAAACATTCAGTACTTC
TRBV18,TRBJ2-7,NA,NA,CASSPPDGDGSYEQYF,TGTGCCAGCTCACCACCCGATGGAGACGGGTCCTACGAGCAGTACTTC